Sequencing of this T cell receptor (beta chain) was carried out in a study of CXCR3-negative and CXCR3-positive naive CD8 T cells (dated by TCRdb to between 2018 and 2020). For context, the study as a whole: About 150 million TRB reads were obtained in total, roughly 1.5 +/- 0.3 million reads per library. Diversity and physicochemical repertoire analyses were performed on around twelve donors pooled from two independent experiments. TRBV-TRBJ cluster analysis included naive subsets from five or six donors and memory cells from 3 donors.

Broader findings and caveats from the paper: Both naive subsets had comparably high repertoire diversity, while memory CD8+ T cells had much lower repertoire diversity. Within the same donor, TRBV-TRBJ usage looked similar between naive CXCR3-negative and CXCR3-positive cells, but memory cells had distinct patterns. Because CXCR3 expression was partially decreased after cryopreservation, freshly isolated PBMCs were used for most assays. Compared with CXCR3-negative naive cells, CXCR3-positive naive cells had TRB CDR3s with higher hydrophobicity (lower Kidera factor 4), lower energy, and higher strength and volume indices. Because surface CD5, which has been linked to self-reactivity in mice, was comparable between naive subsets, TCR interaction strength was also inferred from TRB CDR3 physicochemical properties.

Notes on this clonotype: It lacks a known antigen.

These reads were obtained on a NextSeq 550. The Human TCR Profiling Kit (MiLaboratory) was used to prepare UMI-labeled 5' RACE TRB cDNA libraries. The full amount of extracted RNA was used for cDNA synthesis, and the full amount of resulting cDNA was used for PCR amplification. Libraries were prepared in parallel using an identical number of PCR cycles. In the source study's methods: MIGEC and MiXCR extracted about 50,000 +/- 9,200 unique UMI-labeled TRB cDNA molecules per library, requiring at least two reads per UMI. On average, each library contained about 40,000 +/- 10,000 functional in-frame TRB CDR3 nucleotide clonotypes without stop codons. After each sample was downsampled to 5000 UMI-labeled TRB molecules, VDJtools was used to calculate diversity metrics such as normalized Shannon-Wiener and Chao1. VDJtools computed clonotype-size-weighted physicochemical properties of the central five CDR3 residues: interaction energy, strength, volume and Kidera factor 4. Each CDR3 protein sequence appears as one entry after TCRdb reprocessed the reads, and no DNA is included. TCRdb assigned the V and J calls; the authors' analysis was not used. The table kept for this sample lists fewer than 50,000 distinct CDR3 sequences. The ten biggest clones cover around 1.5% of the sample.

The CDR3 covers 14 residues, taking in both the cysteine and the phenylalanine. The protein alone is recorded here. In the germline V gene (reference sequence), CDR1 corresponds to LGHDT and CDR2 to YNNKEL. Each CD8+ T cell subset was flow-sorted in triplicate, and 300,000 cells per subset were placed directly into RLT lysis buffer. To keep memory contaminants out, a stringent definition of naive CD8+ T cells was applied: CD45RO-CCR7+CD27+CD95-. Standard density gradient centrifugation was used to isolate peripheral blood mononuclear cells from buffy coats. A FACSAria III was used to flow-sort naive CD8+ T cells into CXCR3-negative and CXCR3-positive populations. Total RNA was extracted from sorted cells with an RNeasy Mini Kit.

This sequence originates from a human donor in good health. Some clones in this sample may be carry-over from other donors' samples. The chain is assembled from TRBV3-1 and TRBJ2-5; the TRBD2 assignment by TCRdb is unverifiable without DNA. Material for sequencing was naive CXCR3- CD8+ T cells from blood. In the paper's terms, the cell subset or site label means: CD45RO-CCR7+CD27+CD95- naive CD8+ T cells lacking CXCR3 (TNR3-). The CDR3 amino acid sequence is: CASSQVAVERMQYF.